Described below is a single T cell receptor beta chain sequence and its context. Original analysis: Reference gene primer amplification gave nucleated cell count estimates. Sequencing used immunoSEQ multiplex PCR; TCRdb keeps in-frame clones, though not all of them. The D gene and trimming were derived from the DNA, and the V and J assignments and clone size from that table. The sample lists 150,000 to 200,000 clones, about four fifths occurring once. Across under 25 US areas, participants ranged in age from about 18 to 100 years. Two consecutive negative NP/OP PCR tests, clearance, or resolved symptoms defined Cohort 3 recovery. This entry belongs to a study of blood T cell repertoires in COVID-19. In the study overall: Samples of COVID-19 (acute and convalescent) were obtained from the United States, Italy and Spain.

CDR1 and CDR2 from the germline V gene are SGHVS and FQNEAQ. V was shortened by 3 bases and J by 8 bases, with 4 bases between the two germline ends. The CDR3 loop spans 11 amino acids. The gene calls are TRBV7-8 and TRBJ1-4; the D is unclear. The sequence was collected from a man aged 45 to 65 who had recovered from COVID-19. The sequenced sample was PBMCs or T cells enriched from blood (not recorded which). The CDR3 DNA reads as TGTGCCAGCAGCTTCCAGGAAAAACTGTTTTTT. Translated, it gives CASSFQEKLFF.